Each of the 3 T cell receptor beta chains below was sequenced from the same sample in a study of blood T cell repertoires in COVID-19. Data came from immunoSEQ multiplex PCR; TCRdb stores just in-frame clones and leaves some out. This sample has about 99,000 clones, with around 79% found just once. The sequencing input was peripheral blood. Receptor source: a woman older than 75 with active or convalescent COVID-19.

This chain links TRBV27 with TRBJ2-3; 8 bases fit TRBD2. Germline trimming cut 3 bases from V and 0 bases from J; bases unmatched to any gene: 5. The germline V gene encodes CDR1 MNHEY and CDR2 SMNVEV (reference sequence). The CDR3 is 16 amino acids. CDR3 coding DNA: TGTGCCAGCAGTTTTTTCCCTAGCGGGAGCACAGATACGCAGTATTTT. Translation gives CASSFFPSGSTDTQYF.

The chain carries TRBV2 and TRBJ2-1; 13 positions agree with TRBD2. Germline trimming cut 8 bases from V and 4 bases from J; bases unmatched to any gene: 8. The CDR3 has 16 residues. Germline CDR1 is SNHLY and CDR2 is FYNNEI. CDR3 nucleotide sequence: TGTGCCAGCTTGGGACTAGCGGGAATGGCGTACAATGAGCAGTTCTTC. This encodes CASLGLAGMAYNEQFF.

V usage is TRBV7-9 and J usage is TRBJ1-2, with 9 bases matching TRBD1. The CDR3 runs 16 residues. J was trimmed by 4 bases and V by 5 bases; bases with no gene match: 11. Germline V CDR1 and CDR2: SEHNR, FQNEAQ (reference sequence). CDR3 nucleotides: TGTGCCAGCAGCCCCCGCGGGACAGGGTTGACCTATGGCTACACCTTC. It translates to CASSPRGTGLTYGYTF.